This entry concerns a single T cell receptor (beta chain). Its antigen is undetermined. Deletions cut 5 bases from V and 5 bases from J, with 12 bases between. Germline lookup yields CDR1 LGHNA and CDR2 YNFKEQ. The CDR3 extends over 13 amino acids. This sample was included in a study of T cell responses to AZD1222 COVID-19 vaccine. Broader study findings: The donor group comprised mostly white British people and more females; the analysis possibly underestimated clonal diversity.

The repertoire was sequenced with immunoSEQ multiplex PCR; TCRdb's copy has only in-frame clones and lacks some. The sample consists of 210,000 or so clones, approximately 94% of them appearing once. V and J are TRBV4-2 and TRBJ1-2; D gene ambiguous. The material sequenced was peripheral blood, taken on day 0 of MenACWY control vaccination. The receptor was isolated from an adult in good health. The CDR3 region is CASSELNLYGYTF. CDR3 nucleotide sequence: TGTGCCAGCAGCGAACTAAACCTTTATGGCTACACCTTC.